This TCR beta chain originates from a study of control samples from healthy donors and cancer patients. TCRdb keeps only in-frame clones here, not all; method: immunoSEQ multiplex PCR. The sample lists 55,000 to 80,000 clones; about nine tenths were seen once. The ends were cut back, 0 bases at V and 7 bases at J, with 12 bases in the middle. Germline loops: CDR1 LNHDA, CDR2 SQIVND (reference sequence). CDR3 length: 14 residues. The rearrangement joins TRBV19 to TRBJ1-2; D perhaps matches TRBD1 (6 bases). The sequenced sample was PBMCs. The source is a man in his fifties or sixties with colorectal cancer. CDR3 region: CASSIDWGARGYTF. For the CDR3, the DNA is TGTGCCAGTAGTATAGATTGGGGGGCGCGTGGCTACACCTTC.